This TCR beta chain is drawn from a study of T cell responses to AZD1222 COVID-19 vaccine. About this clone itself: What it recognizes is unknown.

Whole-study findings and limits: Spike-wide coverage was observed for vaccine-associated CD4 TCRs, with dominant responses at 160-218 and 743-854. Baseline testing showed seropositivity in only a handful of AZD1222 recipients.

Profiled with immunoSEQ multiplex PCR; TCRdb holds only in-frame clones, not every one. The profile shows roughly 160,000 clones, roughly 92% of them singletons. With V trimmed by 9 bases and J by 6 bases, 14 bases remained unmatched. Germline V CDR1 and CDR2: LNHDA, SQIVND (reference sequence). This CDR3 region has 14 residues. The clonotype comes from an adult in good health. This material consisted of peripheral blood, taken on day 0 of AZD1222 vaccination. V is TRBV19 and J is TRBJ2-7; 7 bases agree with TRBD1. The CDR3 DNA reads TGTGCCAGCAGACCCACAGGGGCGCAACGCGAGCAGTACTTC. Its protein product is CASRPTGAQREQYF.